These T cell receptor beta chains were read from a single sample in a study of shared clonotypes between healthy human individuals. Sequencing was performed with immunoSEQ multiplex PCR; in TCRdb, only in-frame clones are kept and a portion is missing. This table has nearly 750,000 clones, approximately 72% appearing once. Sample: memory CD4+ T cells sorted from blood. All receptors derive from a woman in her twenties or thirties in good health. Both conserved end residues are part of each CDR3.

>TRBV10-1
CASSNPGLGTDTQYF
>TRBV2
CASSDALAGVNEQFF
>TRBV19
CASSGGYTPRGYGYTF
>TRBV5-1
CASRTGASTDTQYF
>TRBV25-1
CASSELGGQEGTNYGYTF
>TRBV11-2
CASSSDSGDTQYF
>TRBV10-3
CAISEKHEQYF
>TRBV13
CATQRVSIRNTIYF
>TRBV5-6
CASSLNPGQHTGELFF
>TRBV30
CAWSVGQGVANYGYTF
>TRBV19
CASSPGPYNEQFF
>TRBV15
CATSRDSGRTYEQYF
>TRBV28
CASSSPPGTGGTEAFF